One and the same sample provided the 20 T cell receptor beta chains below, sequenced in a study of blood T cell repertoires in COVID-19. TCRdb keeps only in-frame clones here, not all; method: immunoSEQ multiplex PCR. The data show around 300,000 clones, with more than 75% seen just once and around 2% held by the top ten. The sequenced sample consisted of PBMCs or T cells enriched from blood (not recorded which). The receptors here all came from a woman in her sixties in a cohort exposed to, infected with or recovered from COVID-19 (not recorded which).

This chain uses TRBV6-5 with TRBJ2-3; tentative D call: TRBD1 (6 bases). Deletions cut 5 bases from V and 4 bases from J, with 10 bases between. This CDR3 has 13 amino acids. Germline values: CDR1 MNHEY, CDR2 SVGAGI. The CDR3: CASSKQGADTQYF. CDR3 in DNA: TGTGCCAGCAGTAAACAGGGCGCAGATACGCAGTATTTT.

V is TRBV7-2 and J is TRBJ1-2; D call uncertain. Germline assignment: CDR1 SGHTA and CDR2 FQGNSA. V was pared by 6 bases and J by 7 bases, with 21 bases between. The CDR3 covers 15 residues. The CDR3 protein is CASSGSGSLPSGYTF. CDR3 bases: TGTGCCAGCAGTGGTTCAGGCTCCCTTCCGTCTGGCTACACCTTC. Full variable domain (outside the CDR3, taken from reference TRBV7-2 and TRBJ1-2): GAGVSQSPSNKVTEKGKDVELRCDPISGHTALYWYRQSLGQGLEFLIYFQGNSAPDKSGLPSDRFSAERTGGSVSTLTIQRTQQEDSAVYLCASSGSGSLPSGYTFGSGTRLTVV.

CDR3 coding DNA: TGTGCCAGCCATGGGGACACCGCCCATCAGCCCCAGCATTTT. Amino acid sequence: CASHGDTAHQPQHF. V usage is TRBV2 and J usage is TRBJ1-5, with D tentatively TRBD1 (6 bases). The germline V gene encodes CDR1 SNHLY and CDR2 FYNNEI. V lost 8 bases and J lost 5, with 16 bases in between. The CDR3 contains 14 residues.

The chain is built from TRBV11-2 and TRBJ1-2; D gene unclear. V dropped 0 bases and J dropped 7 bases, with 21 bases sitting between them. The CDR3 loop spans 17 amino acids. Germline V lookup: CDR1 SGHAT, CDR2 FQNNGV. The CDR3 DNA is TGTGCCAGCAGCTTAGAGGGAGCCAGGCGGATGGGTAGTGGCTACACCTTC. Its protein is CASSLEGARRMGSGYTF.

V and J are TRBV28 and TRBJ1-5, with 10 nucleotides matching TRBD1. The CDR3 is 18 residues long. From germline, CDR1 is MDHEN and CDR2 SYDVKM. Unmatched junction bases numbered 11, after V lost 6 bases and J lost 0 bases. DNA for the CDR3: TGTGCCAGCAGAAACGCGGACAGGGGGGTGCGTAGCAATCAGCCCCAGCATTTT. Amino acids: CASRNADRGVRSNQPQHF.

V usage is TRBV5-1 and J usage is TRBJ2-2; 11 bases agree with TRBD1. Germline CDR1 SGHRS, CDR2 YFSETQ. V lost 4 bases and J lost 6; bases outside the gene matches: 8. The CDR3 totals 16 residues. The CDR3 coding sequence is TGCGCCAGCAGCCTGGAGGGACAGGGGGTTCCCGGGGAGCTGTTTTTT. Amino acid sequence: CASSLEGQGVPGELFF. Together with reference TRBV5-1 and TRBJ2-2, the CDR3 gives the full variable domain: KAGVTQTPRYLIKTRGQQVTLSCSPISGHRSVSWYQQTPGQGLQFLFEYFSETQRNKGNFPGRFSGRQFSNSRSEMNVSTLELGDSALYLCASSLEGQGVPGELFFGEGSRLTVL.

A word on this clone: The same CDR3 arises from other DNA sequences in this sample as well. V gene TRBV6-5 combines with J gene TRBJ1-3; 7 bases align to TRBD1. Unmatched junction bases numbered 3, after V lost 0 bases and J lost 4 bases. Germline CDR1 is MNHEY and CDR2 is SVGAGI. This CDR3 region has 15 residues. The CDR3 loop reads CASSYSRDSGNTIYF. The CDR3 DNA reads TGTGCCAGCAGTTACTCCCGGGACAGCGGAAACACCATATATTTT.

This rearrangement joins TRBV6-6 to TRBJ2-3; perhaps TRBD1 as D (5 bases). This CDR3 comprises 16 residues. The germline V gene has CDR1 MNHNY and CDR2 SVGAGI (reference sequence). The V and J ends lost 0 bases and 1 base respectively, with 11 bases between them. CDR3 sequence: CASSYSNVRGTDTQYF. The CDR3 DNA reads TGTGCCAGCAGTTACTCGAATGTCAGGGGCACAGATACGCAGTATTTT.

The rearrangement joins TRBV24-1 to TRBJ1-5; perhaps TRBD1 as D (6 bases). Germline CDR1 KGHDR, CDR2 SFDVKD. V lost 9 bases and J lost 6, with 23 bases in between. CDR3 length equals 16 residues. The CDR3 loop reads CATSESRRGEGQPQHF. In nucleotides, the CDR3 is TGTGCCACCTCCGAATCCCGAAGGGGGGAGGGTCAGCCCCAGCATTTT.

This clone was detected only once. The V call is TRBV18, the J call TRBJ2-7; 7 nucleotides match TRBD2. V dropped 0 bases and J dropped 1; count of bases not matched to a gene: 9. CDR1 and CDR2 from the germline V gene are KGHSH and LQKENI. This CDR3 has 17 residues. DNA for the CDR3: TGTGCCAGCTCACCACCTAGAGAGAAGCGGGATTCCTACGAGCAGTACTTC. Amino acid sequence: CASSPPREKRDSYEQYF.

This chain joins TRBV6-2 or TRBV6-3 and TRBJ2-2, with D unresolved. V was pared by 5 bases and J by 7 bases, with 8 bases between. The germline CDR1 and CDR2 sequences are MNHEY and SVGEGT. CDR3 length: 12 residues. Here the CDR3 reads CASSPGFGELFF. The CDR3 nucleotides read TGTGCCAGCAGTCCCGGGTTCGGGGAGCTGTTTTTT.

CDR3 amino acids: CASKGVLVTYEQYF. In DNA form, the CDR3 reads TGTGCCAGCAAGGGAGTCTTAGTTACCTACGAGCAGTACTTC. The V gene is TRBV6-6, the J gene TRBJ2-7, with D tentatively TRBD2 (5 bases). This CDR3 region has 14 residues. Germline lookup yields CDR1 MNHNY and CDR2 SVGAGI (reference sequence). Trimming removed 7 bases at V and 2 bases at J, with 15 bases between.

This clone was found once. Here the CDR3 reads CASSLRSSYNSPLHF. The CDR3 bases are TGTGCCAGCAGTTTGCGGAGCTCCTATAATTCACCCCTCCACTTT. The V gene is TRBV28, the J gene TRBJ1-6; unclear D gene. Trimming took 3 bases from V and 0 from J, leaving 6 bases between them. Germline CDR1 reads MDHEN; CDR2 reads SYDVKM. This CDR3 is built from 15 residues.

The rearrangement uses TRBV7-3 and TRBJ2-3; 8 bases agree with TRBD2. Germline CDR1 SGHTA, CDR2 FQGTGA. CDR3 length: 16 residues. The V and J ends lost 5 bases and 3 bases, in that order; junction bases with no gene match: 10. The CDR3: CASSLTPRGGTDTQYF. The CDR3 coding sequence is TGTGCCAGCAGCCTTACCCCCCGCGGGGGGACAGATACGCAGTATTTT.

The CDR3 loop is CASSLVGHRTDTQYF. The CDR3 region has the DNA TGTGCCAGCAGCTTAGTGGGACACCGCACAGATACGCAGTATTTT. This chain joins TRBV11-2 and TRBJ2-3; tentative D call: TRBD1 (6 bases). The CDR3 length is 15 residues. The germline V gene has CDR1 SGHAT and CDR2 FQNNGV. V was cut by 1 base and J by 1 base, with 9 bases left in between.

The chain recombines TRBV5-1 with TRBJ2-7; 10 bases line up with TRBD2. Per germline, CDR1 SGHRS and CDR2 YFSETQ. The CDR3 spans 15 residues. Trimming took 3 bases from V and 2 from J; bases not matched to a gene: 5. CDR3 bases: TGCGCCAGCAGCTCGGAGAGCGGGAGGGCCTACGAGCAGTACTTC. It translates to CASSSESGRAYEQYF.

The chain couples TRBV5-6 to TRBJ1-1; maybe TRBD1 (5 bases). There are 17 residues in the CDR3. V lost 0 bases, J lost 1 base, and 16 bases lay in between. Germline lookup yields CDR1 SGHDT and CDR2 YYEEEE. The CDR3 sequence is CASSLGRGGLTNTEAFF. CDR3 nucleotides: TGTGCCAGCAGCTTGGGAAGGGGAGGACTAACGAACACTGAAGCTTTCTTT.

The gene calls are TRBV24-1 and TRBJ2-7, with TRBD2 matching over 11 bases. J was trimmed by 7 bases and V by 3 bases; bases with no gene match: 7. The CDR3 length is 15 residues. The germline gives CDR1 KGHDR, CDR2 SFDVKD. CDR3 sequence: CATSDPGTSGLEQYF. In DNA, the CDR3 is TGTGCCACCAGTGATCCCGGGACTAGCGGTTTAGAGCAGTACTTC.

This rearrangement joins TRBV7-9 to TRBJ2-1; tentative D call: TRBD2 (5 bases). Looked up from germline, CDR1 is SEHNR and CDR2 is FQNEAQ (reference sequence). V lost 1 base to trimming and J lost 4 bases, with 17 bases between them. The CDR3 is 17 residues long. CDR3 residues: CASSLGISPAEYNEQFF. The CDR3 bases are TGTGCCAGCAGCTTAGGGATCTCCCCAGCGGAGTACAATGAGCAGTTCTTC.

V and J are TRBV5-6 and TRBJ1-5, with unresolved D. This CDR3 has 13 amino acids. Germline V CDR1 and CDR2: SGHDT, YYEEEE. V lost 3 bases and J 1 base, leaving 5 bases between the germline ends. The CDR3 loop reads CASSSSSNQPQHF. Here the CDR3 DNA reads TGTGCCAGCAGCTCCTCCAGCAATCAGCCCCAGCATTTT.